What follows are 13 T cell receptor beta chains derived from one specimen sequenced in a study of cytomegalovirus exposure and HLA in healthy donors. Here immunoSEQ multiplex PCR was the method, and the copy in TCRdb shows in-frame clones only, minus some. The sample has 160,000 or so clones, roughly nine tenths seen once; the top ten hold roughly 2.5%. Sequencing used PBMCs. All receptors derive from a man between 18 and 35 years old in good health and CMV-seropositive.

This clone was recorded at least ten times. The CDR3 sequence is CASSFGREITGANVLTF. The CDR3 coding sequence is TGTGCCAGCAGTTTTGGCAGGGAAATTACTGGGGCCAACGTCCTGACTTTC. The chain uses TRBV28 and TRBJ2-6; perhaps TRBD1 as D (5 bases). From germline, CDR1 is MDHEN and CDR2 SYDVKM. This CDR3 comprises 17 residues. V was trimmed by 3 bases and J by 2 bases, leaving 14 bases between them.

The genes are TRBV2 and TRBJ2-2; no clear D gene. This CDR3 has 12 amino acids. Per germline, CDR1 SNHLY and CDR2 FYNNEI. V lost 7 bases to trimming and J lost 1 base, with 4 bases between them. The CDR3 loop reads CASIRNTGELFF. For the CDR3, the DNA is TGTGCCAGCATTAGGAACACCGGGGAGCTGTTTTTT.

The chain carries TRBV7-2 and TRBJ2-2, with 7 bases identical to TRBD1. The CDR3 totals 15 residues. The germline CDR1 and CDR2 sequences are SGHTA and FQGNSA. V dropped 5 bases and J dropped 8; count of bases not matched to a gene: 11. As DNA, the CDR3 is TGTGCCAGCAGCGGGTCGGGGACAGTGTCTGGGGAGCTGTTTTTT. It encodes CASSGSGTVSGELFF.

The chain employs TRBV4-3 and TRBJ2-3; D is perhaps TRBD2 (7 bases). V shed 4 bases and J shed 5 bases, with 13 bases lying between them. The CDR3 has 14 amino acids. CDR1 is LGHNA, CDR2 YSLEER, per germline. This chain's CDR3 is CASSPRGAGDTQYF. CDR3 in DNA: TGCGCCAGCAGCCCTCGGGGGGCGGGAGATACGCAGTATTTT.

This chain joins TRBV19 and TRBJ2-7; 12 nucleotides line up with TRBD1. The length of the CDR3 is 16 residues. Germline CDR1 and CDR2: LNHDA and SQIVND (reference sequence). V trimming: 5 bases; J trimming: 7 bases; junction bases outside the gene matches: 12. This chain's CDR3 is CASSPPGGQGAREQYF. The CDR3, as DNA: TGTGCCAGTAGTCCCCCCGGGGGACAGGGGGCTCGGGAGCAGTACTTC.

This clone has only one observation. This sequence joins TRBV27 and TRBJ1-1, with unresolved D. Germline CDR1 and CDR2: MNHEY and SMNVEV (reference sequence). Trimming cost V 4 bases and J 0 bases, with 6 bases left between them. The CDR3 runs to 13 residues. The DNA of the CDR3 is TGTGCCAGCAGTTCAGGTCTGAACACTGAAGCTTTCTTT. Translation: CASSSGLNTEAFF.

The genes are TRBV6-5 and TRBJ2-3; D is possibly TRBD1 (6 bases). CDR1 is MNHEY and CDR2 is SVGAGI in the germline V gene. Between the trimmed V and J ends, which lost 2 bases and 4 bases, there was a span of 13 bases. There are 15 residues in the CDR3. CDR3 sequence: CASSYRPRGADTQYF. The CDR3 DNA is TGTGCCAGCAGTTACCGCCCCAGGGGAGCAGATACGCAGTATTTT.

This rearrangement joins TRBV25-1 to TRBJ1-4; 9 nucleotides line up with TRBD1. The CDR3 covers 14 residues. The germline gives CDR1 MGHDK, CDR2 SYGVNS. V shed 3 bases, J shed 8 bases, and the junction held 4 bases outside the gene matches. CDR3 loop: CASSEGQGREKLFF. The CDR3 coding sequence is TGTGCCAGCAGTGAGGGACAGGGAAGGGAAAAACTGTTTTTT.

V and J are TRBV2 and TRBJ2-4; a weak D match, TRBD1 (6 bases). The CDR3 runs 15 residues. From germline, CDR1 is SNHLY and CDR2 FYNNEI. The ends were cut back, 6 bases at V and 0 bases at J, with 12 bases in the middle. The CDR3 nucleotides are TGTGCCAGCAGGCGGACAGTCCTAGCCAAAAACATTCAGTACTTC. Amino acids: CASRRTVLAKNIQYF.

This chain connects TRBV6-1 to TRBJ1-1, with TRBD1 identical over 7 bases. Germline CDR1 and CDR2: MNHNS and SASEGT. Trimming took 6 bases from V and 3 from J; bases not matched to a gene: 4. This CDR3 is built from 13 residues. In DNA form, the CDR3 reads TGTGCCAGCAGGGTGACAGGGTACACTGAAGCTTTCTTT. Translated, it gives CASRVTGYTEAFF.

This clone was seen only a few times. The sample carries other DNA sequences with the same CDR3. As DNA, the CDR3 is TGTGCCAGCAGCTCTACGGGTAACGAGCAGTACTTC. Protein sequence: CASSSTGNEQYF. The chain couples TRBV7-2 to TRBJ2-7; D remains ambiguous. The germline V gene encodes CDR1 SGHTA and CDR2 FQGNSA. V was shortened by 4 bases and J by 5 bases, with 9 bases between the two germline ends. The CDR3 consists of 12 residues.

The chain couples TRBV7-6 to TRBJ2-1; 9 bases are a match to TRBD1. Germline lookup yields CDR1 SGHVS and CDR2 FNYEAQ. CDR3 length equals 15 residues. Trimming cost V 2 bases and J 10 bases; bases outside gene matches: 9. CDR3 sequence reads: CASSLLGQGPSEQFF. The CDR3 coding sequence is TGTGCCAGCAGCTTATTGGGACAGGGTCCCTCAGAGCAGTTCTTC.

This rearrangement joins TRBV2 to TRBJ2-1; 8 positions match TRBD2. The ends lost 8 bases at V and 6 bases at J; junction bases unmatched: 12. This CDR3 has 15 amino acids. Germline CDR1 and CDR2: SNHLY and FYNNEI. Written as DNA, the CDR3 is TGTGCCAGCGTGGCAGCGGGGGCCCCTTCCAATGAGCAGTTCTTC. This codes for CASVAAGAPSNEQFF.